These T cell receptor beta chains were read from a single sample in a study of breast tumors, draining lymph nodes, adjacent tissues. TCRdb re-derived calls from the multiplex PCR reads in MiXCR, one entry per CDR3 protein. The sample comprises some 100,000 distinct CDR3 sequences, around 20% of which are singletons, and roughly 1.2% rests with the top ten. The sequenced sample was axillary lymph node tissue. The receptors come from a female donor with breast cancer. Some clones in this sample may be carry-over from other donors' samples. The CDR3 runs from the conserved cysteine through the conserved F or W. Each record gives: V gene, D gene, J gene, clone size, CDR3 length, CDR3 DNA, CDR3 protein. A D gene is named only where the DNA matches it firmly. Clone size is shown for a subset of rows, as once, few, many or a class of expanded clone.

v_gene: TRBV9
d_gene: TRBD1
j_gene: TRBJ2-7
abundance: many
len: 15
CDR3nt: TGTGCCAGCAGCGTAGCCCGGGACAGGAGCAACGAGCAGTACTTC
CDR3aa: CASSVARDRSNEQYF

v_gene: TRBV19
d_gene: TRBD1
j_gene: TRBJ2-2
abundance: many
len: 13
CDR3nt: TGTGCCAGTAGGGGACAGGGGGCCGGGGAGCTGTTTTTT
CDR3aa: CASRGQGAGELFF

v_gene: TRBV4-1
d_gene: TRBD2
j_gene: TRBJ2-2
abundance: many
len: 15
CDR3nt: TGCGCCAGCAGCCATAGCGGGGATAACACCGGGGAGCTGTTTTTT
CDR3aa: CASSHSGDNTGELFF

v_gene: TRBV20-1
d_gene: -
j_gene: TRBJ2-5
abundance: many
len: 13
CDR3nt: TGCAGTGCCGTGCCGGGACTTCGAGAGACCCAGTACTTC
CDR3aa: CSAVPGLRETQYF

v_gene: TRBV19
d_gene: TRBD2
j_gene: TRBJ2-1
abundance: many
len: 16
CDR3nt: TGTGCCAGTAGGCCAGGACTAGCGGGAATGTACAATGAGCAGTTCTTC
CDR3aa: CASRPGLAGMYNEQFF

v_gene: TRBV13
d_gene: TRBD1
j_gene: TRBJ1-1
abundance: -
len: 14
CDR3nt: TGTGCCAGCAGCCGGACAGGGGGTAACACTGAAGCTTTCTTT
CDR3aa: CASSRTGGNTEAFF

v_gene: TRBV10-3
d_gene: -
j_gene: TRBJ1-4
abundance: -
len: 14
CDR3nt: TGTGCCATCAGTGAGAAGGGTTTTGTTGAAAAACTGTTTTTT
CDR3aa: CAISEKGFVEKLFF

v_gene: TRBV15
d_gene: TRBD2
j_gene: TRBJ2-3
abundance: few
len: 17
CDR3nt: TGTGCCACCAGCAGAGATCGACCGGGACTAGCGTCAGATACGCAGTATTTT
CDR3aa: CATSRDRPGLASDTQYF

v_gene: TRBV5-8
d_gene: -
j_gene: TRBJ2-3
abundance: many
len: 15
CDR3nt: TGTGCCAGCAGCCTACAGGGAGGGATAACAGATACGCAGTATTTT
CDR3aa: CASSLQGGITDTQYF

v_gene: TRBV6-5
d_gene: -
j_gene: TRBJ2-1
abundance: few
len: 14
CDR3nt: TGTGCCAGCAGCGCGGGCGGCTCCTACAATGAGCAGTTCTTC
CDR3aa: CASSAGGSYNEQFF

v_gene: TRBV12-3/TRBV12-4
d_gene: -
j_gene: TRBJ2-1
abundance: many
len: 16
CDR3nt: TGTGCCAGCAGTCTCTCGACAGCCGGGGGATACAATGAGCAGTTCTTC
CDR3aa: CASSLSTAGGYNEQFF

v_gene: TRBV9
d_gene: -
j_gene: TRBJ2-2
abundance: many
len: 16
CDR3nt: TGTGCCAGCAGCGTAGGTCACGGGAGAGACACCGGGGAGCTGTTTTTT
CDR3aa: CASSVGHGRDTGELFF

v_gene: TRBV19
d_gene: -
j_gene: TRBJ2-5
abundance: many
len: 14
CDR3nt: TGTGCCAGTAGTATGACGCAGGGCCGAAAGACCCAGTACTTC
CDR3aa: CASSMTQGRKTQYF

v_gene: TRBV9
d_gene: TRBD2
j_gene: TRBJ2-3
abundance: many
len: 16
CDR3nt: TGTGCCAGCAGCGTAGGGGGCGGGAGTAGCACAGATACGCAGTATTTT
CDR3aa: CASSVGGGSSTDTQYF

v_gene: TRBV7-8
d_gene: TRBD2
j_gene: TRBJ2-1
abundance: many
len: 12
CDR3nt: TGTGCCAGCAGCCCCCAGCGGGGCTGGCAGTTCTTC
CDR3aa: CASSPQRGWQFF

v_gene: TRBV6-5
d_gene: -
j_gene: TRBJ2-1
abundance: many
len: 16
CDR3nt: TGTGCCAGCAGTCCAAGGGGCGGGGTGGGGTACAATGAGCAGTTCTTC
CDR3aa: CASSPRGGVGYNEQFF

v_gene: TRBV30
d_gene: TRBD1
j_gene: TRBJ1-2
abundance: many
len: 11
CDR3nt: TGTGCCTGGGACAGGGGGAATGGCTACACCTTC
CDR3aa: CAWDRGNGYTF

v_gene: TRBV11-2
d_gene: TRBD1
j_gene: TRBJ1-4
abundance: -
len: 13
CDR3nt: TGTGCCAGCAACAGGGGGCGAAATGAAAAACTGTTTTTT
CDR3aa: CASNRGRNEKLFF

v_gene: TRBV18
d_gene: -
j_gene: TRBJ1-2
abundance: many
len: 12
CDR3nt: TGTGCCAGCTCACCGGGGTCGGGTGGCTACACCTTC
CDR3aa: CASSPGSGGYTF

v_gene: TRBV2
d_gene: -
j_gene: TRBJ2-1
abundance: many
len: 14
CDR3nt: TGTGCCAGCAGTGGCTGGACAGAAGGCAATGAGCAGTTCTTC
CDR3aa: CASSGWTEGNEQFF

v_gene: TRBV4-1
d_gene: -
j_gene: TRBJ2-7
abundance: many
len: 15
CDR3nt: TGCGCCAGCAGCCAGGAAGGGGCGAGTGGGTTCGAGCAGTACTTC
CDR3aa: CASSQEGASGFEQYF

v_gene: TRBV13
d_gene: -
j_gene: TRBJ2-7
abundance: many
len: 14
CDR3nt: TGTGCCAGCAGCCGGGGACGGGGGCCCTACGAGCAGTACTTC
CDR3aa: CASSRGRGPYEQYF

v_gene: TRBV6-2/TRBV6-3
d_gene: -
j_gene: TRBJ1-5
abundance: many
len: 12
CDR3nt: TGTGCCAGCAGCCGGAACAATCAGCCCCAGCATTTT
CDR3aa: CASSRNNQPQHF

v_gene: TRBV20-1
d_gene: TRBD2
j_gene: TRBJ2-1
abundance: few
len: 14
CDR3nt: TGCAGTGCTAGCTCCGCGGGAGTAGTGGGTGAGCAGTTCTTC
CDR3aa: CSASSAGVVGEQFF

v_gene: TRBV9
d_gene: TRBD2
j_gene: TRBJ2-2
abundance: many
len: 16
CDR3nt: TGTGCCAGCACCAGTAGCGGGGGGCACTTGACCGGGGAGCTGTTTTTT
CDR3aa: CASTSSGGHLTGELFF

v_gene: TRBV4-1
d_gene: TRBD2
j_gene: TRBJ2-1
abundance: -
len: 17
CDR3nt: TGCGCCAGCAGACAACCCCCCGGGACTAGCGGGAACAATGAGCAGTTCTTC
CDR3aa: CASRQPPGTSGNNEQFF

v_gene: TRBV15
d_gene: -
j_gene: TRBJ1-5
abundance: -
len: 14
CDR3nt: TGTGCCACCAGCAGAGGCAGAATCAATCAGCCCCAGCATTTT
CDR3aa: CATSRGRINQPQHF

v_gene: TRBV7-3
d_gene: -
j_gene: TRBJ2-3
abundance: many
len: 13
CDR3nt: TGTGCCAGCAGCTTGGTATCGGGGGATACGCAGTATTTT
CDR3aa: CASSLVSGDTQYF

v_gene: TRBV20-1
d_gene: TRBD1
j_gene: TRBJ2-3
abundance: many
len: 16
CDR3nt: TGCAGTGCTAGGAAAACCCGGGGACAGAGCACAGATACGCAGTATTTT
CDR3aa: CSARKTRGQSTDTQYF

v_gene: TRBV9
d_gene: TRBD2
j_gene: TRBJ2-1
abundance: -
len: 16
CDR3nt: TGTGCCAGCAGCCCGCCACCAGCGGGAAAGGGCTTTGAGCGGTTCTTC
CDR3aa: CASSPPPAGKGFERFF

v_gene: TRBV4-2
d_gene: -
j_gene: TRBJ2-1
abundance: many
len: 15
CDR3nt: TGTGCCAGCAGCCAAGACAATCTAGGGCTTGATGAGCAGTTCTTC
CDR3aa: CASSQDNLGLDEQFF

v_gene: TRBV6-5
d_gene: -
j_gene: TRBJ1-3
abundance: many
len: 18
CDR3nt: TGTGCCAGCAGTTACTCAGGCCTTGGGCAAGGGGGACGAAACACCATATATTTT
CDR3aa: CASSYSGLGQGGRNTIYF

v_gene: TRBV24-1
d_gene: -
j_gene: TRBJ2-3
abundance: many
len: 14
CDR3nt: TGTGCCACCTCCCGGGGTTCTAGCACAGATACGCAGTATTTT
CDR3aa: CATSRGSSTDTQYF

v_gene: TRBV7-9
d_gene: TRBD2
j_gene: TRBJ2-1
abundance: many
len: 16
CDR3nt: TGTGCCAGCAGCTTAGGGACTAGCAGAGCCTACAATGAGCAGTTCTTC
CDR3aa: CASSLGTSRAYNEQFF

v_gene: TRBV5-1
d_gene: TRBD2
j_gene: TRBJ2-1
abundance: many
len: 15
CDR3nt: TGCGCCAGCAGCTCCTCTAGCGGGGGAAACAATGAGCAGTTCTTC
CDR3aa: CASSSSSGGNNEQFF

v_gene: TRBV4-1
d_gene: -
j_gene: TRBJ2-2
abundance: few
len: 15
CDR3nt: TGCGCCAGCAGCCAACCGACAGGGAACACCGGGGAGCTGTTTTTT
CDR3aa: CASSQPTGNTGELFF

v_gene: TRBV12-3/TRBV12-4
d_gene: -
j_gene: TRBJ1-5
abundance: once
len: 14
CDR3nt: TGTGCCAGCGGTTTGGTAGGGGCGGGTCAGCCCCAGCATTTT
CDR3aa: CASGLVGAGQPQHF

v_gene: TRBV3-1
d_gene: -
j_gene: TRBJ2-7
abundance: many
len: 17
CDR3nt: TGTGCCAGCAGCCACCATCCGGGACGGGGGACCTCCTACGAGCAGTACTTC
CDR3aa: CASSHHPGRGTSYEQYF

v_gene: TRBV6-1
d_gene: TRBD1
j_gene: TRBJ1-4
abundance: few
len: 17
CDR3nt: TGTGCCAGCAGTGAGGAATTTATAGGCAGGGGGGAAGAAAAACTGTTTTTT
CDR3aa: CASSEEFIGRGEEKLFF

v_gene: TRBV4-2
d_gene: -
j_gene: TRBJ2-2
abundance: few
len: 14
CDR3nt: TGTGCCAGCGGGGGCCCCCTTAACACCGGGGAGCTGTTTTTT
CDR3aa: CASGGPLNTGELFF

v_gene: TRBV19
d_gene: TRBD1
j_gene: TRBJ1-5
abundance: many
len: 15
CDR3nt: TGTGCCAGTAGCCCCGACAGGGTTACTAATCAGCCCCAGCATTTT
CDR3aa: CASSPDRVTNQPQHF

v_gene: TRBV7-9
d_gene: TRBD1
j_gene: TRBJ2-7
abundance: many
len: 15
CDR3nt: TGTGCCAGCAGCCTACTTTCGACAGGGCACTACGAGCAGTACTTC
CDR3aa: CASSLLSTGHYEQYF